This TCR beta chain was sequenced during a study of shared clonotypes between healthy human individuals (dated by TCRdb to the early 2020s). About the investigation overall: The cohort included three men and two women between 18 and 49 years of age. Per donor, leukapheresis produced somewhere between about 0.85 and 10 billion PBMCs. For each donor, three plates each were used for CD4 naive and CD4 memory, two plates were used for CD8 naive, and one plate was used for CD8 memory. Libraries were prepared and TCR repertoires were sequenced by different laboratories using diverse techniques, in order to increase sequencing depth and limit assay-specific biases. To estimate repertoire size and how much clonotypes are shared between individuals, the study performed deep sequencing of blood TCR repertoires from a handful of healthy adults. Study-wide findings and limitations: Clonotypes shared by all four sorted-subset donors showed higher generation probabilities than non-shared clonotypes. Even with the large sequencing depth, rarefaction of the sorted-subset datasets indicated that sequencing was incomplete. Only blood was sampled, and tissue TCR repertoires likely differ from those in blood. Estimated clonotype richness was generally larger for naive than for memory subsets. Based on pairwise subsampling, the degree of clonotype sharing among donors was expected to be affected by sequencing depth. The genetic and exposure-history diversity represented was limited by the small number of donors. Sharing across four donors was observed for around 5% of naive CD4, 3% to 3.5% of naive CD8, roughly 2.4% of memory CD4, and roughly 0.4% of memory CD8 clonotypes.

Trimming at the junction amounts to 5 bases on V and 1 base on J, and the germline ends lie 16 bases apart. The CDR3 numbers 16 residues from cysteine through phenylalanine. CDR3 DNA only is kept here, 48 bases in frame from base 1. The germline V gene (reference sequence) provides CDR1 MNHEY and CDR2 SMNVEV. CD8 naive samples were CD45RO-negative cells positively selected for CCR7, giving a CD45RA+CCR7+ population that excluded TemRA cells. Healthy HIV-negative adults with no recently reported acute infections or vaccinations were included as donors. Only Caucasian adults living in Nashville, Tennessee, USA were represented among the donors. After blood collection by leukapheresis, PBMCs were isolated using Ficoll-Histopaque density gradient centrifugation and then cryopreserved in the vapor phase of liquid nitrogen. Purity and quantity of every magnetically sorted T cell population were checked by analytical flow cytometry. Each sorted fraction had its genomic DNA isolated and then quantified by UV absorbance on a Nanodrop 2000c.

Using the deep immunoSEQ assay, TCR CDR3 regions were amplified from genomic DNA by multiplex PCR. Extracted genomic DNA from each cell subset was spread evenly across all wells of several immunoSEQ 96-well plates, with each plate serving as a replicate. For sorted subsets, approximately 210 ng of genomic DNA, equivalent to 25,000 to 35,000 T cell genomes, went into each replicate PCR. Purified libraries were measured with a Qubit 3.0 fluorometer, size-checked on a Bioanalyzer 2100, and measured again with the KAPA Library Quantification kit. Each immunoSEQ 96-well plate was sequenced on its own single-read 150-cycle Illumina NextSeq 550 flow cell. The study's own analysis went as follows. Because the immunoSEQ output held only junctional sequences and lacked quality scores, the filtering could not match the filtering applied to full-length reads. Sequences were annotated with PyIR, a Python wrapper for IgBLAST v1.9, and V/J genes and CDR3 were assigned using IMGT germline references. Any read was removed if the V/J assignment was weak (E-value above 1e-6), the CDR3 was missing, or the read contained stop codons, out-of-frame junctions, or ambiguous translated residues. V3J clonotypes were defined as sequences sharing the same inferred V gene, J gene, and CDR3 amino acid sequence. Percentage overlap between repertoires was computed as shared unique clonotypes divided by the size of the smaller repertoire. RTK rarefaction, the Chao1 estimator, and Recon v2.1 estimates of unobserved clonotypes were used to assess repertoire richness. Generation probabilities for all TCRbeta clonotypes obtained by the gDNA method from a handful of donors were computed using OLGA. TCRdb carries this immuneACCESS record with in-frame sequences only. Its versions omit some clonotypes, under half of them owing to an unresolved V gene in the studies checked, with the rest unexplained. Clone size and the V and J calls come from that table; the DNA yielded D and trimming. The sample records millions of clones, around 96% of which are singletons. 0.9% to 1.3% of the sample rests with the top ten.

A note on this clone: Which antigen it targets is not known. Nothing much larger sits one base from this clone, and base qualities are not available.

The material sequenced was naive CD8+ T cells sorted from blood. The sample's cell subset or site label is to be understood as: CD45RA+CCR7+. The sequence is built from TRBV27 and TRBJ2-3; the D gene lacks a confident call. The origin of this receptor is a man in his late teens or twenties in good health. The CDR3 has the sequence CASSPVGVKGTDTQYF. The nucleotide sequence is given as TGTGCCAGCAGTCCCGTTGGGGTTAAGGGCACAGATACGCAGTATTTT.